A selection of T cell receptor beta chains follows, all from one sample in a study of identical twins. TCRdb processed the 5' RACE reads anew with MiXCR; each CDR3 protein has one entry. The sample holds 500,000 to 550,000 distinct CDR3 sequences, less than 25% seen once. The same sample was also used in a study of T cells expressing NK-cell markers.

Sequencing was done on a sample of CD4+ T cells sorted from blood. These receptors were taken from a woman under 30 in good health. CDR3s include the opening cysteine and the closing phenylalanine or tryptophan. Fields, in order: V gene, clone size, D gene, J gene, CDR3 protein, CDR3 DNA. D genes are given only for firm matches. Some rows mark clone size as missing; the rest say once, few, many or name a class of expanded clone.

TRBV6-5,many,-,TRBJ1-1,CASSSLMNTEAFF,TGTGCCAGCAGTTCACTGATGAACACTGAAGCTTTCTTT
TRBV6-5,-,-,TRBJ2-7,CASSYAGLASQQYF,TGTGCCAGCAGTTACGCGGGGCTGGCCAGCCAGCAGTACTTC
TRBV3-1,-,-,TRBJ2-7,CASSPSGDSSYEQYF,TGTGCCAGCAGCCCAAGCGGGGACAGCTCCTACGAGCAGTACTTC
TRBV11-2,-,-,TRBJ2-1,CASSFLWGGTYNEQFF,TGTGCCAGCAGCTTCTTATGGGGCGGGACCTACAATGAGCAGTTCTTC
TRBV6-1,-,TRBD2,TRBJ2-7,CASSVRLAGGPYEQYF,TGTGCCAGCAGTGTCCGACTAGCGGGAGGACCATACGAGCAGTACTTC
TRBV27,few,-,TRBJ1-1,CASSFGGDAAFF,TGTGCCAGCAGTTTTGGGGGGGATGCCGCTTTCTTT
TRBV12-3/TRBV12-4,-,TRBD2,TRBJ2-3,CASRLAGGRRDTQYF,TGTGCCAGCAGGCTAGCGGGGGGCCGCAGAGATACGCAGTATTTT
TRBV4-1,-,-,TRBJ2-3,CASSHHGGPNTDTQYF,TGCGCCAGCAGCCATCACGGAGGACCCAACACAGATACGCAGTATTTT
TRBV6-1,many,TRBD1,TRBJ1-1,CASRVTGGNTEAFF,TGTGCCAGCAGGGTAACAGGGGGGAACACTGAAGCTTTCTTT
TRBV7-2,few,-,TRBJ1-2,CASSLGQRTNYGYTF,TGTGCCAGCAGCTTAGGACAGAGAACTAACTATGGCTACACCTTC
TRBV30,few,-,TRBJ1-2,CAWSVNYGYTF,TGTGCCTGGAGTGTAAACTATGGCTACACCTTC
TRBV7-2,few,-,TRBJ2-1,CASSFGSGPRKFF,TGTGCCAGCAGCTTCGGGAGCGGGCCCCGTAAGTTCTTC
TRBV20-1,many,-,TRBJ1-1,CSVQTGRDLAFF,TGCAGTGTTCAGACAGGACGGGATTTGGCTTTCTTT
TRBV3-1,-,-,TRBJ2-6,CASSHITGMISGANVLTF,TGTGCCAGCAGCCATATTACAGGGATGATCTCTGGGGCCAACGTCCTGACTTTC
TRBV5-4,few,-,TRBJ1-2,CASHNIQGPEYGYTF,TGTGCCAGCCACAACATACAGGGCCCTGAATATGGCTACACCTTC
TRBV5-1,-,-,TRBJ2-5,CASSFGASETQYF,TGCGCCAGCAGCTTTGGAGCGTCTGAGACCCAGTACTTC
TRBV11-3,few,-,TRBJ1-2,CASSLQVDYGYTF,TGTGCCAGCAGCTTACAGGTTGACTATGGCTACACCTTC
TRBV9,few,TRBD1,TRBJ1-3,CASSVGGTAYSGNTIYF,TGTGCCAGCAGCGTAGGTGGGACAGCCTACTCTGGAAACACCATATATTTT
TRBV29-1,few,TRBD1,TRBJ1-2,CSVQDRVEGYTF,TGCAGCGTCCAAGACAGGGTAGAGGGCTACACCTTC
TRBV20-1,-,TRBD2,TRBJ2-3,CSARPPNGRADTQYF,TGCAGTGCTAGACCCCCTAACGGGAGGGCAGATACGCAGTATTTT
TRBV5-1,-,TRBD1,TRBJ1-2,CASSIGGDYGYTF,TGCGCCAGCAGCATAGGGGGCGACTATGGCTACACCTTC
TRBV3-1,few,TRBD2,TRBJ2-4,CASSQVGGGKNIQYF,TGTGCCAGCAGCCAAGTAGGCGGGGGCAAAAACATTCAGTACTTC
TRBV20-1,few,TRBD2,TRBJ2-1,CSARDWTSGANEQFF,TGCAGTGCTAGAGATTGGACTAGCGGGGCCAATGAGCAGTTCTTC
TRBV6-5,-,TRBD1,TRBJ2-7,CASSYHLTGGIGEQYF,TGTGCCAGCAGTTACCACCTGACAGGGGGAATCGGGGAGCAGTACTTC
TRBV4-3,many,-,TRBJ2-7,CASSQEGGYEQYF,TGCGCCAGCAGCCAAGAGGGAGGCTACGAGCAGTACTTC
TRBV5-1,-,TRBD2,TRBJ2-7,CASSLVLAASSYEQYF,TGCGCCAGCAGCTTGGTTCTAGCGGCAAGCTCCTACGAGCAGTACTTC
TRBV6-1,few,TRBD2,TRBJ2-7,CASGKRELAYEQYF,TGTGCCAGCGGGAAGCGGGAGTTGGCCTACGAGCAGTACTTC
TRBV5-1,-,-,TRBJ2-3,CASSERTDTQYF,TGCGCCAGCAGCGAACGCACAGATACGCAGTATTTT
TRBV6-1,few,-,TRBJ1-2,CASSDPGRSGGYTF,TGTGCCAGCAGTGACCCGGGACGGTCTGGAGGCTACACCTTC
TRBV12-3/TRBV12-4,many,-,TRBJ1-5,CASTAGPGRAQHF,TGTGCCAGCACCGCGGGACCGGGGAGGGCCCAGCATTTT
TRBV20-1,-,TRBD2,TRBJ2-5,CSARPSGRGETQYF,TGCAGTGCTAGGCCTAGCGGGAGAGGAGAGACCCAGTACTTC
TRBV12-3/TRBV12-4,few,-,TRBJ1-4,CASSFRDLNEKLFF,TGTGCCAGCAGTTTCAGGGATCTCAATGAAAAACTGTTTTTT
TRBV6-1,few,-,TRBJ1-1,CASPRGPDTEAFF,TGTGCCAGCCCCAGGGGACCCGACACTGAAGCTTTCTTT
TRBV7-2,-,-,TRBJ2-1,CASSSRAPSARYNEQFF,TGTGCCAGCAGCTCCCGGGCTCCTAGCGCCCGTTACAATGAGCAGTTCTTC
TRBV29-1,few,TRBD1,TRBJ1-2,CSATGTGWGYTF,TGCAGCGCCACCGGGACAGGGTGGGGCTACACCTTC
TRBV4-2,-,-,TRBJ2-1,CASSPLQAQFYNEQFF,TGTGCCAGCAGCCCGCTACAGGCCCAGTTCTACAATGAGCAGTTCTTC
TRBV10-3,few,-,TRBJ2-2,CAISESSPGELFF,TGTGCCATCAGTGAGTCGAGTCCCGGGGAGCTGTTTTTT
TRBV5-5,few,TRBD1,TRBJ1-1,CASSWRAGQVMNTEAFF,TGTGCCAGCAGCTGGCGGGCTGGACAGGTAATGAACACTGAAGCTTTCTTT
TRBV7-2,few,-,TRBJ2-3,CASSLHRMQYF,TGTGCCAGCAGCCTCCACCGGATGCAGTATTTT
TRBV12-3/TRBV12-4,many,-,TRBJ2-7,CASSPGGTRYEQYF,TGTGCCAGCAGCCCCGGGGGCACCCGATACGAGCAGTACTTC
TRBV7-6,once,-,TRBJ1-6,CASSLAQTTDSPLHF,TGTGCCAGCAGCTTAGCCCAGACGACTGATTCACCCCTCCACTTT
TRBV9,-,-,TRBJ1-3,CASSVVGGLGNTIYF,TGTGCCAGCAGCGTAGTCGGGGGGCTAGGAAACACCATATATTTT
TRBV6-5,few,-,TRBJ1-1,CASSYQAMNTEAFF,TGTGCCAGCAGTTACCAGGCTATGAACACTGAAGCTTTCTTT
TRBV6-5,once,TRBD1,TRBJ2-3,CASCNDRGTDTQYF,TGTGCCAGCTGTAACGACAGGGGGACAGATACGCAGTATTTT
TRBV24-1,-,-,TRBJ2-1,CATSESGTGSYNEQFF,TGTGCCACCAGTGAGTCCGGGACTGGATCCTACAATGAGCAGTTCTTC
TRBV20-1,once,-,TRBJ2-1,CSANQYNEQFF,TGCAGTGCTAATCAGTACAATGAGCAGTTCTTC
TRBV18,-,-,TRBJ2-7,CASSPGGLTYEQYF,TGTGCCAGCTCACCCGGCGGACTTACCTACGAGCAGTACTTC
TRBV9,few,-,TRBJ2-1,CAVRGSSYNEQFF,TGTGCCGTGAGAGGATCTTCATACAATGAGCAGTTCTTC
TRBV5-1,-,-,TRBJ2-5,CASRMGLRQETQYF,TGCGCCAGCAGGATGGGACTTAGACAAGAGACCCAGTACTTC
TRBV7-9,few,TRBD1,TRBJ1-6,CASNQGVANSPLHF,TGTGCCAGCAACCAGGGGGTTGCGAATTCACCCCTCCACTTT
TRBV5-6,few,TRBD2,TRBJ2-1,CASSRASGRASGYNEQFF,TGTGCCAGCAGCAGAGCCAGCGGGAGGGCCTCTGGCTACAATGAGCAGTTCTTC
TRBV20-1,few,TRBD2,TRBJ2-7,CSASEGRVAGALDEQYF,TGCAGTGCTAGTGAGGGTCGGGTAGCGGGAGCCCTGGACGAGCAGTACTTC
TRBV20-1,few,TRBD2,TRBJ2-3,CSAGRGLAGRADTQYF,TGCAGTGCCGGAAGGGGACTAGCGGGAAGGGCGGATACGCAGTATTTT
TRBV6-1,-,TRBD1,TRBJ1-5,CASKGQGIPNQPQHF,TGTGCCAGCAAGGGACAGGGAATTCCCAATCAGCCCCAGCATTTT
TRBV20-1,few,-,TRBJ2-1,CSARGGGANNEQFF,TGCAGTGCCCGAGGGGGGGGGGCTAACAATGAGCAGTTCTTC
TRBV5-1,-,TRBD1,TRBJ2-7,CASSFTQGQAYEQYF,TGCGCCAGCAGCTTTACCCAAGGACAGGCCTACGAGCAGTACTTC
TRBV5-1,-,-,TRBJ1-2,CASSLLGQSYGYTF,TGCGCCAGCAGCTTGTTGGGGCAGAGCTATGGCTACACCTTC